This T cell receptor (beta chain) was identified in a study of T cells in Graves' hyperthyroidism and ophthalmopathy. This clonotype was recorded many times. Antigen: not known. General observations from the study: Ophthalmopathy cases were set apart from stable hyperthyroidism by a 13 V-J model. Blood samples included most of the expanded thyroid clonotypes exceeding 0.001.

RNA transcripts gave rise to amplified TCR beta CDR3 regions. The HTBI primer set served for first-round RT-PCR of the TCR CDR3. TCRdb passed the multiplex PCR reads through MiXCR, listing each CDR3 protein once. The table lists around 370,000 distinct CDR3 sequences, less than 20% of them singletons. Germline V gene lookup returns CDR1 SNHLY and CDR2 FYNNEI. V lost 4 bases and J lost 2, with 16 bases in between. This CDR3 has 16 amino acids. Ophthalmopathy patients all had a Clinical Activity Score of at least 3, a NOSPECS grade of at least 4 and disease under 3 months old. It was 10 ml of fresh peripheral blood that supplied the PBMCs.

This TCR came from a man younger than 35 with Graves' ophthalmopathy. V usage is TRBV2 and J usage is TRBJ2-3, with TRBD1 as a possible D gene (5 bases). Sequenced input: blood. The CDR3 nucleotides read TGTGCCAGCAGTGGGGCAGGGTATACGATCACAGATACGCAGTATTTT. This codes for CASSGAGYTITDTQYF.